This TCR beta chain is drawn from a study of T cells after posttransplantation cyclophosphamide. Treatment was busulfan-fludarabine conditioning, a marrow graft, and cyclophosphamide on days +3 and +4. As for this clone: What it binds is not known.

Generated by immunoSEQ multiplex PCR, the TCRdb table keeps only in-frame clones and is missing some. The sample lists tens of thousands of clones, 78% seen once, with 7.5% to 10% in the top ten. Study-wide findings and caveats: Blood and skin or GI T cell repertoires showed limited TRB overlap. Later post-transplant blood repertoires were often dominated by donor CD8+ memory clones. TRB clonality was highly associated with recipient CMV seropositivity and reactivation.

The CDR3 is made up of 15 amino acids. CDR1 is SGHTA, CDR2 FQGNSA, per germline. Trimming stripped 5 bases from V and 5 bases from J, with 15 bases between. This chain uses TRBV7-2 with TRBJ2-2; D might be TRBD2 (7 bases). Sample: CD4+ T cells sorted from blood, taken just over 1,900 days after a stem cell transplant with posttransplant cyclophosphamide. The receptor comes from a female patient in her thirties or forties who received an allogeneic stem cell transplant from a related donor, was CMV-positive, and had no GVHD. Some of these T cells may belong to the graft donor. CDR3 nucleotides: TGTGCCAGCAGCGGCCGGGGGGCGGGGACCGGGGAGCTGTTTTTT. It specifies CASSGRGAGTGELFF.